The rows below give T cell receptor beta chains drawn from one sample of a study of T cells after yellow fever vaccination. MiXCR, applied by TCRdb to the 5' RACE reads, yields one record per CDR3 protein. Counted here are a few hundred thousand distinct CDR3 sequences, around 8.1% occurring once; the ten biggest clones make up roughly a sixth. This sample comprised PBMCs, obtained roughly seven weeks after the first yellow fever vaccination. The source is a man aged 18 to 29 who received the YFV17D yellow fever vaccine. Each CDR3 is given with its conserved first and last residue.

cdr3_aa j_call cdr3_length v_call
CASSPLGSTEAFF TRBJ1-1 13 TRBV18
CASTPRASKDTQYF TRBJ2-3 14 TRBV9
CASSQEGGIQYF TRBJ2-4 12 TRBV4-3
CATSRDKLAGYQTGELFF TRBJ2-2 18 TRBV15
CASSLALSAEAFF TRBJ1-1 13 TRBV7-6
CSLRSDGDTQYF TRBJ2-3 12 TRBV29-1
CASSQMRGKNTEAFF TRBJ1-1 15 TRBV7-6
CSAYRPGAQETQYF TRBJ2-5 14 TRBV20-1
CATVAGFVDNIYF TRBJ1-3 13 TRBV7-9
CASSPTPDTQYF TRBJ2-3 12 TRBV11-2
CATSRDQPGSEKLFF TRBJ1-4 15 TRBV15
CASSPRERGEKLFF TRBJ1-4 14 TRBV7-2
CASSDGQFNQPQHF TRBJ1-5 14 TRBV2
CASSEEVFYEQFF TRBJ2-1 13 TRBV25-1
CSATDRVGANVLTF TRBJ2-6 14 TRBV20-1
CSARSGGTSNQPQHF TRBJ1-5 15 TRBV20-1
CASSQEVRRGHYEQYF TRBJ2-7 16 TRBV5-6
CASSSRGGEGNEQFF TRBJ2-1 15 TRBV7-9
CASSLNEGHQPQHF TRBJ1-5 14 TRBV7-2
CASRPGSYNEQFF TRBJ2-1 13 TRBV6-6
CASSTGTGGNIQYF TRBJ2-4 14 TRBV9
CASSLITLAKNIQYF TRBJ2-4 15 TRBV7-6
CASSDRQGGETQYF TRBJ2-5 14 TRBV7-7